This entry features one TCR beta chain sequence. Healthy adults negative for HIV, lacking recent acute infections or vaccinations, served as donors. Everyone who donated was a Caucasian adult who lived in Nashville, Tennessee. The data belong to a study of shared clonotypes between healthy human individuals. TCRdb's table, derived via immunoSEQ multiplex PCR, lists solely in-frame clones and lacks some. The data show fewer than 1.6 million clones, just under 99% seen once. The length of the CDR3 is 13 residues. V shed 5 bases and J shed 1 base, with 9 bases lying between them. CDR1 SNHLY and CDR2 FYNNEI come from the germline V gene.

V and J are TRBV2 and TRBJ2-7; a weak D match, TRBD1 (5 bases). The sample consisted of naive CD4+ T cells sorted from blood. Subset defined: CD45RA+ positively selected. The clonotype comes from a man aged 25 to 45 in good health. This CDR3 reads CASSRGQSYEQYF. The CDR3 DNA sequence: TGTGCCAGCAGTCGAGGACAATCCTACGAGCAGTACTTC.